A selection of T cell receptor beta chains follows, all from one sample in a study of vaccination effects on CD4 cells after COVID-19. The protocol was immunoSEQ multiplex PCR, while the TCRdb copy is restricted to in-frame clones and leaves out a portion. The table shows about 36,000 clones, with about 78% occurring only once. These receptors are not linked to any known antigen. Source: CD4+ T cells from PBMCs cultured with HCoV-NL63 spike peptides, taken before COVID-19 vaccination. The receptors originated from a human donor who had a prior SARS-CoV-2 infection. The CDR3 runs from the conserved cysteine through the conserved F or W. The D gene is left open where the match is weak. Only some rows state a clone size, as once, few, many or a class for expanded clones.

TRBJ1-2 | once | TRBD1 | TRBV11-2 | CASSLDLMAGGDHGYTF | TGTGCCAGCAGCTTAGATCTGATGGCAGGGGGGGATCATGGCTACACCTTC
TRBJ2-7 | NA | TRBD2 | TRBV4-2 | CASSQRQGERGSSYEQYF | TGTGCCAGCAGCCAGCGTCAGGGTGAGCGGGGGTCATCCTACGAGCAGTACTTC
TRBJ2-5 | many | TRBD1 | TRBV9 | CASSAGVKTGAGTQYF | TGTGCCAGCAGCGCGGGGGTTAAGACAGGGGCGGGGACCCAGTACTTC
TRBJ2-2 | few | NA | TRBV6-5 | CASSNSGTGELFF | TGTGCCAGCAGCAACTCGGGGACCGGGGAGCTGTTTTTT
TRBJ2-7 | NA | NA | TRBV11-2 | CASSLDLSGEQYF | TGTGCCAGCAGCTTAGATCTGAGCGGCGAGCAGTACTTC
TRBJ1-2 | few | TRBD1 | TRBV5-4 | CASSSWTGLSGYTF | TGTGCCAGCAGCTCTTGGACAGGGTTAAGCGGCTACACCTTC
TRBJ2-2 | NA | NA | TRBV12-3/TRBV12-4 | CASSLSVTGELFF | TGTGCCAGCAGTTTGTCCGTAACCGGGGAGCTGTTTTTT
TRBJ2-1 | few | NA | TRBV9 | CASSVVPQLEQFF | TGTGCCAGCAGCGTAGTCCCCCAGTTAGAGCAGTTCTTC
TRBJ2-5 | NA | NA | TRBV3-1/TRBV3-2 | CASSKPAGGETQYF | TGTGCCAGCAGCAAACCGGCTGGGGGGGAGACCCAGTACTTC
TRBJ2-7 | NA | TRBD2 | TRBV6-5 | CASSYSGGSSEQYF | TGTGCCAGCAGTTATAGCGGGGGGTCTAGCGAGCAGTACTTC
TRBJ2-7 | NA | NA | TRBV12-3/TRBV12-4 | CASSPTDSYEQYF | TGTGCCAGCAGTCCGACAGACTCCTACGAGCAGTACTTC
TRBJ2-7 | NA | NA | TRBV6-6 | CASSSTGYEQYF | TGTGCCAGCAGCTCGACAGGTTACGAGCAGTACTTC
TRBJ2-1 | NA | NA | TRBV7-9 | CASSQPGSSYNEQFF | TGTGCCAGCTCACAACCGGGCAGCTCCTACAATGAGCAGTTCTTC
TRBJ1-1 | NA | TRBD1 | TRBV11-3 | CASSPGQGVNTEAFF | TGTGCCAGCAGCCCGGGACAGGGAGTAAACACTGAAGCTTTCTTT
TRBJ2-6 | once | NA | TRBV2 | CASTYRAGANVLTF | TGTGCCAGCACCTACAGAGCTGGGGCCAACGTCCTGACTTTC
TRBJ1-1 | NA | NA | TRBV29-1 | CSALNTEAFF | TGCAGCGCTCTGAACACTGAAGCTTTCTTT
TRBJ1-2 | few | NA | TRBV7-8 | CASSSVGRAGGYTF | TGTGCCAGCAGCTCTGTTGGAAGGGCCGGTGGCTACACCTTC
TRBJ1-2 | NA | TRBD1 | TRBV7-2 | CASSSDYRGHYGYTF | TGTGCCAGCAGCTCCGATTACAGGGGGCACTATGGCTACACCTTC
TRBJ2-3 | few | NA | TRBV28 | CASSLRSADTQYF | TGTGCCAGCAGTTTAAGGTCTGCAGATACGCAGTATTTT
TRBJ2-3 | NA | NA | TRBV6-5 | CASRQGTDTQYF | TGTGCCAGCAGGCAAGGCACAGATACGCAGTATTTT
TRBJ2-5 | NA | NA | TRBV30 | CAWSDGETQYF | TGTGCCTGGAGTGACGGGGAGACCCAGTACTTC
TRBJ2-5 | NA | NA | TRBV6-5 | CASSPGGRETQYF | TGTGCCAGCAGTCCAGGGGGGCGAGAGACCCAGTACTTC
TRBJ1-5 | few | NA | TRBV18 | CASSRLEDQPQHF | TGTGCCAGCTCACGACTCGAGGATCAGCCCCAGCATTTT
TRBJ1-5 | few | NA | TRBV24-1 | CATSDGRAWRPQHF | TGTGCCACCAGTGATGGACGGGCTTGGAGGCCCCAGCATTTT
TRBJ1-1 | NA | NA | TRBV20-1 | CSASSGKNTEAFF | TGCAGTGCTAGTTCGGGCAAGAACACTGAAGCTTTCTTT
TRBJ2-7 | NA | TRBD1 | TRBV18 | CASSPPRDRSSYEQYF | TGTGCCAGCTCACCACCTCGGGACAGGAGCTCCTACGAGCAGTACTTC
TRBJ2-2 | NA | TRBD1 | TRBV29-1 | CSAANQGQGKGTGELFF | TGCAGCGCCGCCAATCAAGGACAGGGTAAAGGCACCGGGGAGCTGTTTTTT
TRBJ2-1 | NA | NA | TRBV18 | CASSPPTGALWNEQFF | TGTGCCAGCTCACCACCAACGGGAGCTCTGTGGAATGAGCAGTTCTTC
TRBJ2-7 | NA | NA | TRBV19 | CASSIGTSPSYEQYF | TGTGCCAGTAGTATTGGGACATCCCCCTCCTACGAGCAGTACTTC
TRBJ1-4 | NA | NA | TRBV14 | CASSRATNEKLFF | TGTGCCAGCTCTCGGGCAACTAATGAAAAACTGTTTTTT
TRBJ2-3 | NA | NA | TRBV6-4 | CASSDGVGATDTQYF | TGTGCCAGCAGTGACGGGGTGGGGGCCACAGATACGCAGTATTTT
TRBJ1-5 | few | NA | TRBV7-2 | CASSPWTADQPQHF | TGTGCCAGCAGCCCTTGGACGGCGGATCAGCCCCAGCATTTT
TRBJ1-5 | NA | TRBD1 | TRBV6-5 | CASSYKGQGLVPQHF | TGTGCCAGCAGTTACAAGGGACAGGGATTGGTGCCCCAGCATTTT
TRBJ1-1 | NA | NA | TRBV7-8 | CASSVEGDTEAFF | TGTGCCAGCAGCGTGGAAGGGGACACTGAAGCTTTCTTT
TRBJ1-2 | NA | NA | TRBV2 | CASRLIPYGYTF | TGTGCCAGTCGACTCATTCCATATGGCTACACCTTC
TRBJ2-1 | NA | NA | TRBV5-1 | CASSTGTGSYNEQFF | TGCGCCAGCAGTACAGGGACTGGATCCTACAATGAGCAGTTCTTC
TRBJ1-5 | NA | NA | TRBV5-4 | CASSYSSNQPQHF | TGTGCCAGCAGTTACAGTTCTAATCAGCCCCAGCATTTT
TRBJ1-2 | NA | TRBD1 | TRBV5-4 | CASSHPTGGDYGYTF | TGTGCCAGCAGCCATCCGACAGGGGGAGACTATGGCTACACCTTC
TRBJ2-7 | NA | TRBD2 | TRBV5-1 | CASSLASGGNYEQYF | TGCGCCAGCAGCCTGGCTAGCGGGGGGAACTACGAGCAGTACTTC
TRBJ1-6 | few | NA | TRBV7-9 | CASSLQGSPLHF | TGTGCCAGCAGCTTGCAGGGTTCACCCCTCCACTTT
TRBJ2-5 | NA | NA | TRBV5-1 | CASSPGPLGQETQYF | TGCGCCAGCAGCCCTGGACCTTTGGGCCAAGAGACCCAGTACTTC
TRBJ2-1 | NA | NA | TRBV24-1 | CATSKQQGSGYEQFF | TGTGCCACCAGCAAACAACAGGGATCCGGCTATGAGCAGTTCTTC
TRBJ2-7 | NA | NA | TRBV5-6 | CASSRGTTYEQYF | TGTGCCAGCAGCCGTGGAACTACCTACGAGCAGTACTTC
TRBJ2-7 | NA | NA | TRBV4-3 | CASSQDIVQEPYEQYF | TGCGCCAGCAGCCAAGATATCGTACAGGAACCCTACGAGCAGTACTTC
TRBJ2-3 | few | NA | TRBV2 | CASRSGRGRTDTQYF | TGTGCCAGCAGGAGCGGTCGGGGCCGCACAGATACGCAGTATTTT
TRBJ2-5 | NA | TRBD2 | TRBV15 | CATSRGTSGQETQYF | TGTGCCACCAGCAGAGGGACTAGCGGTCAAGAGACCCAGTACTTC
TRBJ1-6 | NA | TRBD1 | TRBV25-1 | CASSDLGTGNSPLHF | TGTGCCAGCAGTGACTTAGGGACAGGGAATTCACCCCTCCACTTT
TRBJ1-1 | few | NA | TRBV9 | CASSPQVVDTEAFF | TGTGCCAGCAGCCCCCAGGTCGTCGACACTGAAGCTTTCTTT
TRBJ2-7 | NA | NA | TRBV5-1 | CASSLTTGNEQYF | TGCGCCAGCAGCTTGACCACAGGGAACGAGCAGTACTTC
TRBJ1-1 | NA | NA | TRBV9 | CASSVGWGTEAFF | TGTGCCAGCAGCGTAGGCTGGGGCACTGAAGCTTTCTTT
TRBJ1-4 | NA | NA | TRBV6-1 | CASSEPGLGNEKLFF | TGTGCCAGCAGTGAACCGGGGCTTGGTAATGAAAAACTGTTTTTT
TRBJ1-2 | NA | TRBD1 | TRBV7-9 | CASSLGQGFGYTF | TGTGCCAGCAGCCTTGGACAGGGGTTTGGCTACACCTTC
TRBJ1-1 | few | NA | TRBV6-5 | CASSYWDDSEAFF | TGTGCCAGCAGTTACTGGGACGACTCTGAAGCTTTCTTT
TRBJ2-4 | NA | NA | TRBV7-2 | CASSGTGTRGGIQYF | TGTGCCAGCAGCGGAACCGGGACCCGAGGGGGCATTCAGTACTTC
TRBJ1-2 | NA | NA | TRBV5-4 | CASSPGYGYTF | TGTGCCAGCAGCCCGGGCTATGGCTACACCTTC